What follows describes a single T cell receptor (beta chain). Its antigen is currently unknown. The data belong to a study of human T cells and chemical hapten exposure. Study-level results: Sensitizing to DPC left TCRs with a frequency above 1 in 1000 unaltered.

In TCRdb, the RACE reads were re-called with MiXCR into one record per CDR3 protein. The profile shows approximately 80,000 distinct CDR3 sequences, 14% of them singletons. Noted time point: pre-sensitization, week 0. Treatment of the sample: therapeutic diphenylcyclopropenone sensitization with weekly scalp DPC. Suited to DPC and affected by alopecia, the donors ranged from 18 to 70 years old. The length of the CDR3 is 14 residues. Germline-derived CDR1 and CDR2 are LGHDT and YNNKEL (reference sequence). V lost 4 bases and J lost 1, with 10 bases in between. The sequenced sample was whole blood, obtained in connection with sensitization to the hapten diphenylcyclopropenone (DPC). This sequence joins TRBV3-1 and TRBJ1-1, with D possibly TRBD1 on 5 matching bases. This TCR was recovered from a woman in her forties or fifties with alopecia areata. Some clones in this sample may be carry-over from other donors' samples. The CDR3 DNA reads TGTGCCAGCAGCCGTGGAGGACAGAACACTGAAGCTTTCTTT. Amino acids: CASSRGGQNTEAFF.